This TCR beta chain was profiled in a study of T cells in Graves' hyperthyroidism and ophthalmopathy. In this sample, this clonotype turned up many times. Researchers barred patients who had uncontrolled infection, other autoimmune disease, pregnancy or lactation. Authors of the study amplified TCR beta CDR3 regions from RNA transcripts. Initially, a first-round RT-PCR of the TCR CDR3 employed the HTBI primer set. TCRdb re-called the multiplex PCR reads through MiXCR, storing one row per CDR3 protein. Of roughly 380,000 distinct CDR3 sequences in the sample, approximately 18% are singletons; the top ten hold roughly a sixth. This TCR derives from a woman between 40 and 50 years old with Graves' ophthalmopathy. The sample comprised blood.

The CDR3 here is CSVGGGLGYGYTF. The CDR3 DNA follows: TGCAGCGTTGGAGGAGGGCTAGGCTATGGCTACACCTTC. This sequence joins TRBV29-1 and TRBJ1-2; no clear D. CDR1 is SQVTM and CDR2 is ANQGSEA in the germline V gene. Trimming cost V 4 bases and J 4 bases, with 13 bases left between them. The length of the CDR3 is 13 residues.